This TCR beta chain appears in the sequencing data of a study of blood T cell repertoires in COVID-19. On the study more broadly: The United States, Italy and Spain were the sources of the acute and convalescent COVID-19 samples.

The study recruited people aged roughly 18 to 89 years across roughly 23 US areas. In assigning cohorts, the study relied on participant-reported clinical history. TCRdb keeps only in-frame clones here, not all; method: immunoSEQ multiplex PCR. The sample records approximately 210,000 clones, 80% to 90% being singletons. Trimming stripped 1 base from V and 0 bases from J, with 10 bases between. The CDR3 is 17 residues long. The germline CDR1 and CDR2 sequences are LGHNA and YSLEER. The table lists this clone with many counts. This sequence originates from a man aged 25 to 40 in a cohort exposed to, infected with or recovered from COVID-19 (not recorded which). The chain carries TRBV4-3 and TRBJ1-6, with D maybe TRBD1 (5 bases). Sequencing was done on a sample of PBMCs or T cells enriched from blood (not recorded which). The CDR3 bases are TGCGCCAGCAGCCAAGGGGAGGGGAGCTCCTATAATTCACCCCTCCACTTT. This gives the protein CASSQGEGSSYNSPLHF.